Reported below is one T cell receptor (beta chain). Its antigen remains unidentified. One end of the junction fails to match germline, which may point to a read error. This sample stems from a study of T cells in Graves' hyperthyroidism and ophthalmopathy. RNA transcripts were the template for amplifying TCR beta CDR3 regions. Initially, a first-round RT-PCR of the TCR CDR3 employed the HTBI primer set. One entry per CDR3 protein results from TCRdb running MiXCR on the multiplex PCR reads. The sample consists of 300,000 to 450,000 distinct CDR3 sequences, 15% to 18% of them appearing once. General observations from the study: Also found in blood were most expanded thyroid clonotypes above 0.001.

Not enrolled were patients with uncontrolled infection, other autoimmune disease, pregnancy or lactation. The clonotype originates from a woman aged 18 to 35 with Graves' hyperthyroidism that later progressed to Graves' ophthalmopathy. Sequenced material: blood.

CDR3 bases: TGTGCCAGCAGTTTACTAGCGGAGTCCTTCAATGAGCAGTTCTTC. Its translation: CASSLLAESFNEQFF. V gene TRBV28 combines with J gene TRBJ2-1; the match to TRBD2 covers 7 bases. This CDR3 has 15 amino acids. Germline CDR1 and CDR2: MDHEN and SYDVKM.